This is a list of T cell receptor beta chains from one sample in a study of tumor-infiltrating lymphocytes in primary liver carcinoma. Using its own MiXCR run on the multiplex PCR reads, TCRdb lists one record per CDR3 protein. In the table there are tens of thousands of distinct CDR3 sequences, 75% of which are singletons. The specimen was tumor-adjacent normal liver tissue. Receptors originate from a man in his forties with primary liver carcinoma and hepatitis B virus infection. The CDR3 runs from the conserved cysteine through the conserved F or W. The D gene is left open where the match is weak. Clone sizes are given selectively: once, few, many, or a class where the clone is expanded.

clone_size	v_call	j_call	d_call	cdr3_aa	cdr3_nt
-	TRBV6-2/TRBV6-3	TRBJ2-2	-	CASSYEQGIHTGELFF	TGTGCAAGCAGTTATGAGCAGGGGATACACACCGGGGAGCTGTTTTTT
once	TRBV29-1	TRBJ2-2	TRBD1	CSAPVIGGETGELFF	TGCAGCGCCCCCGTAATAGGGGGCGAGACCGGGGAGCTGTTTTTT
medium-sized	TRBV6-5	TRBJ2-7	TRBD2	CASSPSVWGEGYEQYF	TGTGCCAGCAGTCCCTCCGTTTGGGGGGAGGGCTACGAGCAGTACTTC
-	TRBV10-3	TRBJ2-3	TRBD2	CVISETSPRTDTQYF	TGTGTCATCAGTGAGACTAGCCCGCGCACAGATACACAGTATTTT
many	TRBV7-9	TRBJ2-5	TRBD2	CASSMGLAGVQETQYF	TGTGCCAGCAGCATGGGACTAGCGGGAGTCCAAGAGACCCAGTACTTC
-	TRBV12-3/TRBV12-4	TRBJ1-1	-	CVSSLGFMNTEAFF	TGTGTCAGCAGTTTAGGGTTCATGAACACTGAAGCTTTCTTT
-	TRBV5-4	TRBJ2-5	-	CAVSLNGDGQEAQYF	TGTGCCGTCAGCTTGAACGGGGACGGCCAAGAGGCCCAGTACTTC
-	TRBV29-1	TRBJ2-7	-	CRVGDLPVWEQYF	TGCAGAGTAGGGGACTTACCTGTATGGGAGCAGTACTTC
-	TRBV5-4	TRBJ2-2	-	CASSFQSTRELFF	TGTGCCAGCAGCTTCCAGAGCACCAGGGAGCTGTTTTTT
-	TRBV28	TRBJ2-1	-	CATSRDLAYNEQSF	TGTGCCACTAGTCGGGACTTGGCCTACAATGAGCAGTCCTTC
many	TRBV5-1	TRBJ2-1	-	CASSLGQTYNEQFF	TGCGCCAGCAGCTTGGGCCAAACATACAATGAGCAGTTCTTC
once	TRBV10-3	TRBJ2-2	TRBD1	CAIRETGEIRELFF	TGTGCCATCAGGGAGACAGGGGAAATCAGGGAGCTGTTTTTT
-	TRBV5-4	TRBJ1-1	-	CASSLKEGTTEAFF	TGCGCCAGCAGCTTGAAAGAGGGGACCACTGAAGCTTTCTTC
few	TRBV30	TRBJ1-5	-	CALSQGSQPQHF	TGTGCCCTTAGCCAGGGCAGTCAGCCCCAGCATTTT
-	TRBV11-2	TRBJ2-5	-	CASSLGSGMSMETQYF	TGTGCCAGTAGCTTAGGATCTGGGATGTCGATGGAGACCCAGTACTTC
-	TRBV12-3/TRBV12-4	TRBJ2-1	TRBD2	CASGLKPRLAATYEQFF	TGTGCCAGCGGTTTAAAGCCTCGACTAGCGGCGACCTATGAGCAGTTCTTC
-	TRBV10-2	TRBJ2-7	TRBD2	CASRRGLAGRGSYEQYF	TGCGCCAGCAGGAGGGGACTAGCGGGAAGGGGCTCCTACGAGCAGTACTTC
-	TRBV5-5	TRBJ2-3	TRBD2	CANSPTGTSGSGDTQYF	TGTGCCAATAGCCCGACCGGGACTAGCGGGAGTGGAGATACGCAGTATTTT
-	TRBV4-1	TRBJ2-7	TRBD1	CASSPPDRLPYEQYF	TGCGCCAGCAGCCCGCCGGACAGGCTCCCATACGAGCAGTACTTC
-	TRBV6-6	TRBJ1-2	-	CVSRGGVTNYGYIF	TGTGTCAGCAGAGGAGGGGTTACTAACTATGGCTACATCTTC
large	TRBV29-1	TRBJ2-3	-	CSVAGVDGRSTDTQYF	TGCAGCGTCGCTGGAGTGGACGGACGTAGCACAGATACGCAGTATTTT